These 27 T cell receptor beta chains originate from one sample sequenced in a study of blood T cells in healthy people across ages. Alongside a J-beta primer mix, a sample-barcoded 5' primer served in a second PCR lasting roughly 7 to 11 cycles. TCRdb independently ran MiXCR on the 5' RACE reads; one entry per CDR3 protein. The sample lists 600,000 to 1,000,000 distinct CDR3 sequences; approximately 25% were seen once. These data are also associated with another study on T cells of mothers and their children.

The sample was blood. The receptor set was obtained from a boy between 5 and 17 years old in good health.

The V gene is TRBV20-1, the J gene TRBJ2-7; no clear D. The J call may not be correct, given that the DNA end is closer to TRBJ2-1. Germline values: CDR1 DFQATT, CDR2 SNEGSKA (reference sequence). The CDR3 totals 12 residues. The CDR3 reads CSASPNDNEQFF. In DNA form, the CDR3 reads TGCAGTGCTAGCCCTAACGACAATGAGCAGTTCTTC.

This clonotype was seen more than once but under ten times. The chain couples TRBV7-9 to TRBJ2-2, with D unresolved. V lost 7 bases, J lost 5 bases, and 5 bases lay in between. Germline CDR1 reads SEHNR; CDR2 reads FQNEAQ (reference sequence). The CDR3 is 11 residues long. The chain's CDR3 is CASIKTGELFF. Written as DNA, the CDR3 is TGTGCCAGCATCAAGACCGGGGAGCTGTTTTTT.

This clonotype was counted between two and nine times. CDR3 DNA: TGCGCCAGCAACGCAGGGGGGAGCGGGAGTTTCTACGAGCAGTACTTC. Translating it yields CASNAGGSGSFYEQYF. The gene calls are TRBV5-1 and TRBJ2-5, with a possible D match to TRBD2 (8 bases). The J call may be in error: the DNA end matches TRBJ2-7 better. Per germline, CDR1 SGHRS and CDR2 YFSETQ. This CDR3 contains 16 residues.

This clonotype has just a few counts. The gene calls are TRBV27 and TRBJ2-4; the D is unclear. Deletions cut 7 bases from V and 0 bases from J, with 16 bases between. Germline CDR1 and CDR2: MNHEY and SMNVEV (reference sequence). The CDR3 runs 16 residues. CDR3 in amino acids: CASTSSMQLAKNIQYF. The CDR3 coding sequence is TGTGCCAGCACTAGTTCAATGCAGCTAGCCAAAAACATTCAGTACTTC.

The rearrangement links TRBV5-6 to TRBJ2-1, with no clear D. The CDR3 is made up of 14 amino acids. V lost 4 bases, J lost 10 bases, and 18 bases lay in between. The germline gives CDR1 SGHDT, CDR2 YYEEEE. The CDR3 reads CASSPVGITGEQFF. In DNA form, the CDR3 reads TGTGCCAGCAGCCCGGTGGGGATCACTGGGGAGCAGTTCTTC.

The rearrangement joins TRBV6-1 to TRBJ2-7, with TRBD2 as a possible D gene (6 bases). This CDR3 is built from 15 residues. Trimming removed 8 bases at V and 4 bases at J, with 21 bases between. The V gene's germline CDR1 is MNHNS and CDR2 SASEGT. The CDR3 here is CASQEGLLELYEQYF. DNA for the CDR3: TGTGCCAGCCAAGAGGGACTTCTAGAGTTATACGAGCAGTACTTC.

The chain couples TRBV3-1 to TRBJ2-7, with TRBD1 as a possible D gene (6 bases). V lost 4 bases and J lost 3, with 10 bases in between. Germline lookup yields CDR1 LGHDT and CDR2 YNNKEL (reference sequence). CDR3 length equals 13 residues. In DNA, the CDR3 is TGTGCCAGCAGCCTCGACAGGTACTACGAGCAGTACTTC. This translates into CASSLDRYYEQYF.

A few counts support this clonotype. J is TRBJ2-2 and V is TRBV7-6; unclear D gene. Trimming took 5 bases from V and 2 from J, leaving 9 bases between them. Germline V gene data show CDR1 as SGHVS and CDR2 as FNYEAQ. CDR3 size: 14 residues. CDR3 DNA: TGTGCCAGCAGCCCCCACATCAACACCGGGGAGCTGTTTTTT. Residues: CASSPHINTGELFF.

This clonotype was recorded many times. The genes are TRBV10-3 and TRBJ1-5; tentative D call: TRBD1 (5 bases). The germline V and J ends were trimmed by 0 bases and 2 bases, with 8 bases remaining between them. Germline lookup yields CDR1 ENHRY and CDR2 SYGVKD. The CDR3 has 15 amino acids. This chain's CDR3 is CAISESRDGNQPQHF. DNA for the CDR3: TGTGCCATCAGTGAGTCCCGGGACGGCAATCAGCCCCAGCATTTT.

The chain carries TRBV2 and TRBJ2-7, with 9 bases that match TRBD1. The J segment lost 7 bases and the V segment lost 7 bases, leaving 14 bases of the junction unmatched. Germline CDR1 reads SNHLY; CDR2 reads FYNNEI. The CDR3 spans 15 residues. This CDR3 is CASTDPGTGPMEQYF. Written as DNA, the CDR3 is TGTGCCAGCACTGACCCCGGGACAGGGCCGATGGAGCAGTACTTC.

This clonotype came up a few times. The J gene is TRBJ1-4, the V gene TRBV5-1; unclear D gene. The CDR3 length is 14 residues. Trimming shortened V by 3 bases and J by 0 bases, and 6 bases separated the two germline ends. The germline CDR1 and CDR2 sequences are SGHRS and YFSETQ. For the CDR3, the DNA is TGCGCCAGCAGCTCCTCGACAACTAATGAAAAACTGTTTTTT. Amino acids: CASSSSTTNEKLFF. Variable domain in full (rest from reference TRBV5-1 and TRBJ1-4): KAGVTQTPRYLIKTRGQQVTLSCSPISGHRSVSWYQQTPGQGLQFLFEYFSETQRNKGNFPGRFSGRQFSNSRSEMNVSTLELGDSALYLCASSSSTTNEKLFFGSGTQLSVL.

V is TRBV11-2 and J is TRBJ2-5, with 9 nucleotides matching TRBD2. CDR1 and CDR2 from the germline V gene are SGHAT and FQNNGV. This CDR3 comprises 14 residues. The trim removed 4 bases at V and 5 bases at J, leaving 5 bases unmatched. The CDR3 DNA reads as TGTGCCAGCAGCTACGGGACTAGCTTGGAGACCCAGTACTTC. Its translation: CASSYGTSLETQYF. The full variable domain, completed using reference TRBV11-2 and TRBJ2-5, is EAGVAQSPRYKIIEKRQSVAFWCNPISGHATLYWYQQILGQGPKLLIQFQNNGVVDDSQLPKDRFSAERLKGVDSTLKIQPAKLEDSAVYLCASSYGTSLETQYFGPGTRLLVL.

In this sample, this clonotype turned up once. This chain links TRBV2 with TRBJ2-1, with 8 bases lining up with TRBD1. V lost 4 bases, J lost 16 bases, and 24 bases stayed unmatched. Germline V CDR1 and CDR2: SNHLY, FYNNEI. This CDR3 spans 17 amino acids. The CDR3 sequence: CASSVGPGGELGITGFF. The CDR3, as DNA: TGTGCCAGCAGTGTCGGACCAGGGGGCGAATTGGGTATCACGGGTTTCTTC.

This sequence joins TRBV2 and TRBJ2-4; D is unclear. Germline V lookup: CDR1 SNHLY, CDR2 FYNNEI. CDR3 size: 15 residues. Trimming removed 3 bases from V and 0 bases from J, with 9 bases in between. CDR3 residues: CASSESTIAKNIQYF. DNA for the CDR3: TGTGCCAGCAGTGAGTCCACCATAGCCAAAAACATTCAGTACTTC. The entire variable domain, with the rest obtained from reference TRBV2 and TRBJ2-4, is as follows: EPEVTQTPSHQVTQMGQEVILRCVPISNHLYFYWYRQILGQKVEFLVSFYNNEISEKSEIFDDQFSVERPDGSNFTLKIRSTKLEDSAMYFCASSESTIAKNIQYFGAGTRLSVL.

V is TRBV30 and J is TRBJ2-5, with D hard to call. The DNA end is more similar to TRBJ2-1, so the J call may be wrong. The CDR3 extends over 13 amino acids. CDR1 is GTSNPN, CDR2 SVGIG, per germline (reference sequence). The chain's CDR3 is CAWMVGSYNEQFF. The DNA of the CDR3 is TGTGCCTGGATGGTGGGGTCCTACAATGAGCAGTTCTTC.

The CDR3 DNA sequence: TGTGCCAGCGGGTTTAGGGGGCGGCAGTTCTTC. The encoded protein is CASGFRGRQFF. The rearrangement uses TRBV27 and TRBJ2-1; 7 bases match TRBD1. Germline V gene sequence: CDR1 MNHEY, CDR2 SMNVEV (reference sequence). Losses at the gene ends were 8 bases for V and 12 bases for J; bases not matched to a gene: 7. This CDR3 comprises 11 residues.

The CDR3 coding sequence is TGTGCCAGCAGTTTATGGGAGGGGGCGCGGGAGCAGTACTTC. This encodes CASSLWEGAREQYF. The rearrangement uses TRBV27 and TRBJ2-7; D tentatively reads TRBD1 or TRBD2 (7 bases each). This CDR3 is built from 14 residues. CDR1 MNHEY and CDR2 SMNVEV come from the germline V gene (reference sequence). Trimming cost V 1 base and J 7 bases, with 14 bases left between them.

This clonotype occurred a few times. This rearrangement joins TRBV10-3 to TRBJ1-4, with TRBD1 identical over 10 bases. CDR3 length: 15 residues. Trimming took 3 bases from V and 6 from J; bases not matched to a gene: 4. Germline values: CDR1 ENHRY, CDR2 SYGVKD. CDR3: CAISEPDRGDEKLFF. Here the CDR3 DNA reads TGTGCCATCAGTGAACCGGACAGGGGGGATGAAAAACTGTTTTTT.

The chain couples TRBV18 to TRBJ2-1; D is undetermined. The V end lost 6 bases, the J end lost 10 bases, and 10 bases lay between the germline ends. CDR1 is KGHSH, CDR2 LQKENI, per germline. This CDR3 contains 11 residues. This chain's CDR3 is CASSPLREQFF. The CDR3 DNA reads TGTGCCAGCTCGCCCCTAAGAGAGCAGTTCTTC. Full variable domain (outside the CDR3, taken from reference TRBV18 and TRBJ2-1): NAGVMQNPRHLVRRRGQEARLRCSPMKGHSHVYWYRQLPEEGLKFMVYLQKENIIDESGMPKERFSAEFPKEGPSILRIQQVVRGDSAAYFCASSPLREQFFGPGTRLTVL.

This clonotype was observed a few times. The chain links TRBV7-3 to TRBJ2-7; D call uncertain. Germline CDR1 SGHTA, CDR2 FQGTGA. V was cut by 3 bases and J by 0 bases, with 9 bases left in between. The CDR3 length is 14 residues. CDR3 sequence (DNA): TGTGCCAGCAGCTTGATGGGTAGCTCCTACGAGCAGTACTTC. Translation gives CASSLMGSSYEQYF.

A few counts support this clonotype. J is TRBJ1-2 and V is TRBV27; tentative D call: TRBD1 (5 bases). The germline gives CDR1 MNHEY, CDR2 SMNVEV (reference sequence). The V gene lost 2 bases and the J gene lost 4 bases, with 17 bases spanning the gap. The CDR3 covers 16 residues. CDR3: CASSLGVGDARYGYTF. The CDR3 DNA sequence: TGTGCCAGCAGTTTAGGGGTAGGGGACGCACGCTATGGCTACACCTTC.

The genes are TRBV3-1 and TRBJ2-2, with 8 bases matching TRBD2. The V gene end was trimmed by 3 bases and the J gene end by 3 bases; junction bases not matched to a gene: 3. Germline CDR1 reads LGHDT; CDR2 reads YNNKEL (reference sequence). This CDR3 comprises 15 residues. CDR3 DNA sequence: TGTGCCAGCAGCCATCAGCGGGAGTACACCGGGGAGCTGTTTTTT. Its protein product is CASSHQREYTGELFF.

This clonotype has more than one count but fewer than ten. The genes are TRBV4-3 and TRBJ2-7; tentatively, D is TRBD2 (5 bases). The germline gives CDR1 LGHNA, CDR2 YSLEER. V lost 4 bases and J 5 bases, leaving 21 bases between the germline ends. This CDR3 is built from 16 residues. In DNA form, the CDR3 reads TGCGCCAGCAGCCCCGACCGGGGTCCTCCACGGAACGAGCAGTACTTC. The encoded protein is CASSPDRGPPRNEQYF.

This clonotype was seen only a few times. The V and J genes are TRBV20-1 and TRBJ2-5; TRBD1 might be the D (5 bases). Germline values: CDR1 DFQATT, CDR2 SNEGSKA (reference sequence). Trimming left V 5 bases short and J 1 base short, with 14 bases between. The CDR3 loop spans 14 amino acids. The CDR3, as DNA: TGCAGTGCTCGCCCATGGGGCCTCCAAGAGACCCAGTACTTC. Its translation: CSARPWGLQETQYF.

This clonotype was seen at least ten times. The chain carries TRBV7-9 and TRBJ1-1; 7 bases fit TRBD1. The CDR3 runs to 17 residues. Germline CDR1 SEHNR, CDR2 FQNEAQ (reference sequence). Trimming removed 3 bases from V and 6 bases from J; junction bases left unmatched: 16. The CDR3 nucleotides read TGTGCCAGCAGCTTCGCTGCGACCCCAGACAGGGCCGCTGAAGCTTTCTTT. This sequence encodes CASSFAATPDRAAEAFF.

This clonotype was detected only a few times. This chain uses TRBV3-1 with TRBJ2-7, with unresolved D. CDR3 length: 15 amino acids. Germline V CDR1 and CDR2: LGHDT, YNNKEL (reference sequence). Trimming pared 5 bases from V and 1 base from J, leaving 15 bases between. CDR3 coding DNA: TGTGCCAGCAGCTCGGGCGGATTGCGATCCTACGAGCAGTACTTC. This codes for CASSSGGLRSYEQYF.

The CDR3 nucleotides are TGCAGCGGACAGTCAATCAACTACGAGCAGTACTTC. It yields the protein CSGQSINYEQYF. The rearrangement links TRBV20-1 to TRBJ2-7, with TRBD1 as a possible D gene (6 bases). The germline CDR1 and CDR2 sequences are DFQATT and SNEGSKA (reference sequence). This CDR3 region has 12 residues.